This T cell receptor beta chain was retrieved from a study of T cells after yellow fever vaccination. A word on this clonotype: Its antigen remains unidentified.

Researchers made TCR cDNA using 5'RACE template switching, and this step added a universal primer site and UMIs. MiXCR, run by TCRdb on the 5' RACE reads, gives a single entry per CDR3 protein. The sample yields under 600,000 distinct CDR3 sequences, 20% to 25% seen once. The ends were cut back, 1 base at V and 0 bases at J, with 6 bases in the middle. Germline V gives CDR1 MDHEN, CDR2 SYDVKM. The CDR3 is made up of 14 amino acids. Study-wide points: A weaker but faster secondary response was observed, peaking on day 5 versus 15.

The source material was PBMCs, sampled less than 25 days after the first yellow fever vaccination. The source is a man aged 18 to 30 who received the YFV17D yellow fever vaccine. The chain has TRBV28 and TRBJ2-5, with D unclear. The CDR3 bases are TGTGCCAGCAGTTTATTGGGGTACCAAGAGACCCAGTACTTC. The encoded protein is CASSLLGYQETQYF.